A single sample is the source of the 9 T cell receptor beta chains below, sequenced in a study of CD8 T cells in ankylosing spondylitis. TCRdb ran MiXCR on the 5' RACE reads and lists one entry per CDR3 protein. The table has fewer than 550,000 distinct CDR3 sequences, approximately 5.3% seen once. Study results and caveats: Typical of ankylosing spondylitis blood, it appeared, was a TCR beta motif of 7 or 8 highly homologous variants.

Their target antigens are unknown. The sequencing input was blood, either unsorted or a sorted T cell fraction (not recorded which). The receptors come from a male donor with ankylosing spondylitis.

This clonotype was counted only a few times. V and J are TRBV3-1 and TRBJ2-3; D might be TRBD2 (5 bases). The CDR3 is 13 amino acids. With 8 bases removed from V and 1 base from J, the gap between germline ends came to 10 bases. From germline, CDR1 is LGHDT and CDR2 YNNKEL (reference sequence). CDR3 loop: CASESGGTDTQYF. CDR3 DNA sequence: TGTGCCAGCGAGAGCGGTGGCACAGATACGCAGTATTTT.

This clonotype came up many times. CDR3 amino acids: CSAPSRDRTSPLHF. DNA of the CDR3: TGCAGTGCCCCTAGCCGGGACAGAACCTCACCCCTCCACTTT. This chain joins TRBV20-1 and TRBJ1-6, with 7 bases fitting TRBD1. Germline V gene data show CDR1 as DFQATT and CDR2 as SNEGSKA (reference sequence). There are 14 residues in the CDR3. V gave up 6 bases and J gave up 10 bases; unmatched junction bases: 12.

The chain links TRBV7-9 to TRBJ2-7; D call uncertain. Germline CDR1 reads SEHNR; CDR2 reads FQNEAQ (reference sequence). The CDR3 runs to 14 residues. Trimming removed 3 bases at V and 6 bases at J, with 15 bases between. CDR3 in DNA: TGTGCCAGCAGCTTGACCCTGGGTGCGGCCGAGCAGTACTTC. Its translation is CASSLTLGAAEQYF.

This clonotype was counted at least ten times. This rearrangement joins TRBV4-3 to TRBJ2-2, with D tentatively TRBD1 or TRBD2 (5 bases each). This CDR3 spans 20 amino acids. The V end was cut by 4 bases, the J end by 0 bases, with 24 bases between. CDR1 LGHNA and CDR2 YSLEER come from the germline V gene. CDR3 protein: CASSRVWGGPTPTNTGELFF. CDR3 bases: TGCGCCAGCAGCCGCGTATGGGGCGGGCCGACACCTACGAACACCGGGGAGCTGTTTTTT.

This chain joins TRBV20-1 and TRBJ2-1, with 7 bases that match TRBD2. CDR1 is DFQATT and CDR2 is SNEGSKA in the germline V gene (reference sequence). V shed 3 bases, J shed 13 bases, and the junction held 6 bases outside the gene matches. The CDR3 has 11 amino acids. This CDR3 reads CSASGGSEQFF. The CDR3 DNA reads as TGCAGTGCTAGTGGCGGGAGTGAACAGTTCTTC.

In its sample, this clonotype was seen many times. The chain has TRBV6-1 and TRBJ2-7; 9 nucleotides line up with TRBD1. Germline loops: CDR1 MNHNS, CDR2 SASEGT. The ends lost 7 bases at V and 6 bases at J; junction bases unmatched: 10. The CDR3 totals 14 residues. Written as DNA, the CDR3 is TGTGCCAGCACGGATGGGGACAGGGTGGGCGAGCAGTACTTC. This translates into CASTDGDRVGEQYF.

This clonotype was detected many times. Here the CDR3 reads CASRRTGLGSPLHF. In DNA, the CDR3 is TGTGCCAGCAGACGTACAGGGTTAGGTTCACCCCTCCACTTT. The rearrangement joins TRBV6-1 to TRBJ1-6; TRBD1 might be the D (6 bases). CDR1 MNHNS and CDR2 SASEGT come from the germline V gene. The CDR3 is made up of 14 amino acids. Trimming cost V 6 bases and J 9 bases, with 15 bases left between them.

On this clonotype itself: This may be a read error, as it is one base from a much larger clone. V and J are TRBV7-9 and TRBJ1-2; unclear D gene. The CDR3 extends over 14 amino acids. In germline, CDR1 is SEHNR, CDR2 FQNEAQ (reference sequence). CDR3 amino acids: CASSLVVQNSGYTF. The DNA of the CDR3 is TGTGCCAGCAGCTTAGTAGTCCAGAACTCTGGCTACACCTTC. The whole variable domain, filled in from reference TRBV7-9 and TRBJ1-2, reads DTGVSQNPRHKITKRGQNVTFRCDPISEHNRLYWYRQTLGQGPEFLTYFQNEAQLEKSRLLSDRFSAERPKGSFSTLEIQRTEQGDSAMYLCASSLVVQNSGYTFGSGTRLTVV.

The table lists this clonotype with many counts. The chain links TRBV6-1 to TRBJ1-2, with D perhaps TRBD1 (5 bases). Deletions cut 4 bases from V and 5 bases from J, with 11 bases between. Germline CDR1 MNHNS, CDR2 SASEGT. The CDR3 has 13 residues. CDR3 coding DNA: TGTGCCAGCAGTGGTCCAGGGAGGTATGGCTACACCTTC. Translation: CASSGPGRYGYTF.